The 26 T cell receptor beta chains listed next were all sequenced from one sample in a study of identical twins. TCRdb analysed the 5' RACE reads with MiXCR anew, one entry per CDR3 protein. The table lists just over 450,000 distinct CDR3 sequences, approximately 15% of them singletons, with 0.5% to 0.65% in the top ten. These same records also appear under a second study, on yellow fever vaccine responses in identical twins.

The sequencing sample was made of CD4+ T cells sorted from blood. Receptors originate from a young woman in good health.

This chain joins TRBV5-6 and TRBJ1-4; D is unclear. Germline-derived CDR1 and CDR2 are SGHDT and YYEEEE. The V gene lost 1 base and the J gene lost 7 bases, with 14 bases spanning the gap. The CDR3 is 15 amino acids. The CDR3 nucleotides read TGTGCCAGCAGCTTGTTCGTTCCACAGACTGAAAAACTGTTTTTT. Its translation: CASSLFVPQTEKLFF.

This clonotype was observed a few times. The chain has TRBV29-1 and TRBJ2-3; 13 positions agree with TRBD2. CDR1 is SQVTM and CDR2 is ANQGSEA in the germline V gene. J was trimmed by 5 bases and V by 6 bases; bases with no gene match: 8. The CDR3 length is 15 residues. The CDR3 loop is CSVPGLAGVLDTQYF. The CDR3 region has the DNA TGCAGCGTCCCTGGACTAGCGGGAGTGTTAGATACGCAGTATTTT.

CDR3: CASSPPPSSGANVLTF. In DNA, the CDR3 is TGTGCCAGCAGCCCCCCCCCGAGCTCTGGGGCCAACGTCCTGACTTTC. The J gene is TRBJ2-6, the V gene TRBV12-3 or TRBV12-4; no definite D call. CDR3 length: 16 residues. V was cut by 6 bases and J by 0 bases, with 12 bases left in between.

This CDR3 reads CASSQDAGVTDTQYF. The DNA for the CDR3 is TGTGCCAGCAGCCAAGATGCGGGGGTCACAGATACGCAGTATTTT. J is TRBJ2-3 and V is TRBV4-2; TRBD2 agrees at 7 bases. Germline assignment: CDR1 LGHNA and CDR2 YNFKEQ. There are 15 residues in the CDR3. V dropped 0 bases and J dropped 2; count of bases not matched to a gene: 2.

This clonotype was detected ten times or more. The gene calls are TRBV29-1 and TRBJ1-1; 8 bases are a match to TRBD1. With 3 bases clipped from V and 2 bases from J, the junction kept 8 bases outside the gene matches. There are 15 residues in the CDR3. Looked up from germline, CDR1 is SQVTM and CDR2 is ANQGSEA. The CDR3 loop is CSVDPDRDLNTEAFF. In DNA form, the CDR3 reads TGCAGCGTTGACCCGGACAGGGACCTAAACACTGAAGCTTTCTTT.

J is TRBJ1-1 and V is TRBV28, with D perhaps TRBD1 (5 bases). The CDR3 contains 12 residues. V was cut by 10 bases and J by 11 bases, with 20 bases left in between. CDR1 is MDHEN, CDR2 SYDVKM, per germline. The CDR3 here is CATYWTFRDAFF. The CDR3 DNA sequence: TGTGCCACCTACTGGACCTTCAGGGATGCTTTCTTT.

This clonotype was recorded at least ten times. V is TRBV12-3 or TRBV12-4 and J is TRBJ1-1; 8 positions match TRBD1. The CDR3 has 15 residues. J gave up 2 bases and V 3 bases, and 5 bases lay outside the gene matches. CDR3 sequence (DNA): TGTGCCAGCAGTTTTCAGGGACAGGATAACACTGAAGCTTTCTTT. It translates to CASSFQGQDNTEAFF.

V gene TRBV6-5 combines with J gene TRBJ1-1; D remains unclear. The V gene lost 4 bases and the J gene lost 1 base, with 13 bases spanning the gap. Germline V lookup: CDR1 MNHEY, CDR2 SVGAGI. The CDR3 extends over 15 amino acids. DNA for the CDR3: TGTGCCAGCAGTTCACTAGGTGGGTCGAACACTGAAGCTTTCTTT. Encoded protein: CASSSLGGSNTEAFF.

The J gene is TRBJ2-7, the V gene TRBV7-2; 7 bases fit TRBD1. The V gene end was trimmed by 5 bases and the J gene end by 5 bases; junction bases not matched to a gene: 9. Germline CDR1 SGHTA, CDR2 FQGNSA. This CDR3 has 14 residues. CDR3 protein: CASSPRVGGHEQYF. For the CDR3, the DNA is TGTGCCAGCAGCCCCCGGGTAGGGGGCCACGAGCAGTACTTC.

DNA of the CDR3: TGTGCCAGCAGGCTAGCGGGAACGAACACCGGGGAGCTGTTTTTT. This encodes CASRLAGTNTGELFF. This chain links TRBV12-3 or TRBV12-4 with TRBJ2-2; 9 nucleotides agree with TRBD2. The CDR3 is 15 residues long. V shed 6 bases, J shed 0 bases, and the junction held 2 bases outside the gene matches.

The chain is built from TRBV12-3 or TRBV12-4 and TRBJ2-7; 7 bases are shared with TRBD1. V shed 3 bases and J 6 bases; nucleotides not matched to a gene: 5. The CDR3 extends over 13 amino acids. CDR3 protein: CASSFRQGGEQYF. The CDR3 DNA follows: TGTGCCAGCAGTTTTAGACAGGGCGGCGAGCAGTACTTC.

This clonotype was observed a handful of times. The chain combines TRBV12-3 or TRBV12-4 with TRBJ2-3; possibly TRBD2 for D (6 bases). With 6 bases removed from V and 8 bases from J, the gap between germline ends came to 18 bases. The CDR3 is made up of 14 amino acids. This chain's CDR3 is CASSSRTLGGTQYF. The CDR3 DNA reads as TGTGCCAGCAGCTCCCGAACCCTGGGGGGTACGCAGTATTTT.

The CDR3 bases are TGCGCCAGCAGCCCCGGGGTACTGTCTGGGGCCAACGTCCTGACTTTC. As protein: CASSPGVLSGANVLTF. The rearrangement joins TRBV5-1 to TRBJ2-6; D may be TRBD2 (5 bases). Deletions cut 4 bases from V and 1 base from J, with 12 bases between. Germline-derived CDR1 and CDR2 are SGHRS and YFSETQ. The CDR3 runs 16 residues.

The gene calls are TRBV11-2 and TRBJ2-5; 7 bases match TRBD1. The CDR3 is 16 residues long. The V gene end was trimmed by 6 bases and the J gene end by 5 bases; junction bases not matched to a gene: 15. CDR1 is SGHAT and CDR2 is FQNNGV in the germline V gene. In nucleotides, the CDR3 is TGTGCCAGCAGACGAACCGCAACAGGGGCGTGGGAGACCCAGTACTTC. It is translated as CASRRTATGAWETQYF.

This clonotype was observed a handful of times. Here the CDR3 DNA reads TGTGCCAGCAGCCCTAGCCTGTACAATGAGCAGTTCTTC. Protein sequence: CASSPSLYNEQFF. The V and J genes are TRBV14 and TRBJ2-1; TRBD2 is a possible D gene (5 bases). V gave up 4 bases and J gave up 4 bases, with 8 bases separating them. The CDR3 sequence is 13 residues long. Germline V gene sequence: CDR1 SGHDN, CDR2 FVKESK.

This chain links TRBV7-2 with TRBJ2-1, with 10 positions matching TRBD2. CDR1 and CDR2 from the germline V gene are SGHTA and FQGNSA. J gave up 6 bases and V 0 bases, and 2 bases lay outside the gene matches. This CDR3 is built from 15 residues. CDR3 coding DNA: TGTGCCAGCAGCTTAGCGACTAGCGGGTTCAATGAGCAGTTCTTC. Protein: CASSLATSGFNEQFF.

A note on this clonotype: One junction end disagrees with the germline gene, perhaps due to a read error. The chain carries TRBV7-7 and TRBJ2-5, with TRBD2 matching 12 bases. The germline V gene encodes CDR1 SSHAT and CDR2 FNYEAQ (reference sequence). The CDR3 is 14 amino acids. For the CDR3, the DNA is TGTGCTAGCAGCCGGACTAGCGGGAAAGAGACCCAGTACTTC. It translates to CASSRTSGKETQYF.

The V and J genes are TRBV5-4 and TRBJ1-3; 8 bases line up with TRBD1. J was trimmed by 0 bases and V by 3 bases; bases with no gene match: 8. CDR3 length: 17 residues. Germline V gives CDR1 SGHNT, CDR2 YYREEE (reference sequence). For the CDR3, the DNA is TGTGCCAGCAGCTCCTCAGGGGGCCGATTCTCTGGAAACACCATATATTTT. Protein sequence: CASSSSGGRFSGNTIYF.

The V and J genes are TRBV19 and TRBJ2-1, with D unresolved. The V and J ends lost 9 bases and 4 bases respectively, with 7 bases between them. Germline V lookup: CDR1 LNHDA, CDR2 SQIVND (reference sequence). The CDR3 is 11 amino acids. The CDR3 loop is CASQLYNEQFF. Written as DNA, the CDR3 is TGTGCCAGCCAGTTATACAATGAGCAGTTCTTC.

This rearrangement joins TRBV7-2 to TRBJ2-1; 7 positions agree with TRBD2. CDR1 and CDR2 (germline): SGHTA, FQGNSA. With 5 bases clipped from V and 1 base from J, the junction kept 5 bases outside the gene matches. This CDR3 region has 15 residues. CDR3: CASSVWGGSYNEQFF. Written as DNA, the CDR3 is TGTGCCAGCAGCGTGTGGGGGGGGTCCTACAATGAGCAGTTCTTC.

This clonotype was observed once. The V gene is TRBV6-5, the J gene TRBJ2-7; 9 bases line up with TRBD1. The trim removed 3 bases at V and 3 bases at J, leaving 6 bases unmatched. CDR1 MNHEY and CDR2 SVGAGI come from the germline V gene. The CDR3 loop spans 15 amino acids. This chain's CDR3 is CASSYGTGKSYEQYF. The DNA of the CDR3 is TGTGCCAGCAGTTATGGGACAGGGAAAAGCTACGAGCAGTACTTC.

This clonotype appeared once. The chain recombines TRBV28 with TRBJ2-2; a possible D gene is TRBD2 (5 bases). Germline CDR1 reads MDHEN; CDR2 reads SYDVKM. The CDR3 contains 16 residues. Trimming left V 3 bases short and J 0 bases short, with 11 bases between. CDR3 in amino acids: CASSFLSGSNTGELFF. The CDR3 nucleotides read TGTGCCAGCAGTTTTCTGTCGGGGTCGAACACCGGGGAGCTGTTTTTT.

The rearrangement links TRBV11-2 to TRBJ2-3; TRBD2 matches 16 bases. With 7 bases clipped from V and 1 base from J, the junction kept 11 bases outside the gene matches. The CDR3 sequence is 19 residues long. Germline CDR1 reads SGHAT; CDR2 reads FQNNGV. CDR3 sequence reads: CASTKSPGLAGGGTDTQYF. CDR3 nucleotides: TGTGCCAGCACCAAGTCCCCGGGACTAGCGGGAGGGGGCACAGATACGCAGTATTTT.

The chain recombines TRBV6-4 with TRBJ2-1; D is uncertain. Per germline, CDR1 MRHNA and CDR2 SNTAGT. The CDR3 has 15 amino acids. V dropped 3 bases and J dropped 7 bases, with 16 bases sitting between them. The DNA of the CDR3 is TGTGCCAGCAGTGAAACGGCTTCCTCCCGAAATGAGCAGTTCTTC. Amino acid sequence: CASSETASSRNEQFF.

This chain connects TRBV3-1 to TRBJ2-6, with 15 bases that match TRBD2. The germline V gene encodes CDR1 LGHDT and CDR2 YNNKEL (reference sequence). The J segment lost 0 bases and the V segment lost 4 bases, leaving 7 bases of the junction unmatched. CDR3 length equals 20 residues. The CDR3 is CASSPLRTSGRASGANVLTF. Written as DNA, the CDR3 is TGTGCCAGCAGCCCCCTAAGGACTAGCGGGAGGGCCTCTGGGGCCAACGTCCTGACTTTC.

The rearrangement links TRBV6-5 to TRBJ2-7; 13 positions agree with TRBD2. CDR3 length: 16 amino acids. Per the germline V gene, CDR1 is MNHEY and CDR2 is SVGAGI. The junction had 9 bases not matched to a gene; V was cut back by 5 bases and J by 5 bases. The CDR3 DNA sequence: TGTGCCAGCAGTACCTCGACTAGCGGGAGGCCCCACGAGCAGTACTTC. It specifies CASSTSTSGRPHEQYF.